The 26 T cell receptor beta chains reported below all come from one sample, sequenced in a study of siplizumab effects on memory and regulatory T cells. TCRdb's copy holds only in-frame clones and misses some; the assay was immunoSEQ multiplex PCR. The table records 75,000 to 100,000 clones, roughly 94% of them present only once. Sample: non-Treg CD4+ T cells sorted from blood. The receptors come from a human donor in good health.

This sequence joins TRBV18 and TRBJ2-2; the D gene is possibly TRBD1 (5 bases). The CDR3 is 17 amino acids. Germline-derived CDR1 and CDR2 are KGHSH and LQKENI. Between the trimmed V and J ends, which lost 3 bases and 4 bases, there was a span of 18 bases. The CDR3 reads CASSPRSEHRGTGELFF. The CDR3, as DNA: TGTGCCAGCTCACCGCGGTCGGAACATAGGGGCACCGGGGAGCTGTTTTTT.

The V gene is TRBV30, the J gene TRBJ1-1; no reliable D call. The CDR3 loop spans 11 amino acids. CDR1 is GTSNPN and CDR2 is SVGIG in the germline V gene (reference sequence). Between the trimmed V and J ends, which lost 3 bases and 1 base, there was a span of 3 bases. The CDR3 protein is CAWRENTEAFF. For the CDR3, the DNA is TGTGCCTGGAGGGAGAACACTGAAGCTTTCTTT.

V is TRBV19 and J is TRBJ2-1; 9 nucleotides agree with TRBD2. Germline V gene lookup returns CDR1 LNHDA and CDR2 SQIVND (reference sequence). The junction had 8 bases not matched to a gene; V was cut back by 8 bases and J by 6 bases. The CDR3 spans 14 residues. For the CDR3, the DNA is TGTGCCAGTTCCCAAGCGGGAGGAATCAATGAGCAGTTCTTC. Its protein product is CASSQAGGINEQFF.

V gene TRBV29-1 combines with J gene TRBJ2-7, with D perhaps TRBD1 (6 bases). This CDR3 is built from 15 residues. CDR1 and CDR2 (germline): SQVTM, ANQGSEA. Trimming shortened V by 7 bases and J by 5 bases, and 24 bases separated the two germline ends. This chain's CDR3 is CSAEGRTGMSHEQYF. The CDR3 DNA reads as TGCAGCGCTGAGGGCCGAACAGGGATGAGTCACGAGCAGTACTTC.

The rearrangement joins TRBV14 to TRBJ2-5; TRBD1 agrees at 7 bases. The V gene end was trimmed by 4 bases and the J gene end by 0 bases; junction bases not matched to a gene: 8. The length of the CDR3 is 16 residues. CDR1 and CDR2 from the germline V gene are SGHDN and FVKESK. This CDR3 is CASSLKTGTYQETQYF. CDR3 nucleotide sequence: TGTGCCAGCAGCCTCAAGACAGGGACGTACCAAGAGACCCAGTACTTC.

In its sample, this clone was seen once. The gene calls are TRBV6-1 and TRBJ2-3; possibly TRBD2 for D (5 bases). Germline values: CDR1 MNHNS, CDR2 SASEGT. Trimming shortened V by 6 bases and J by 6 bases, and 19 bases separated the two germline ends. CDR3 length: 15 residues. CDR3 DNA: TGTGCCAGCAGAGGGCGTGATAGCCGGAGGGATACGCAGTATTTT. Amino acid sequence: CASRGRDSRRDTQYF.

The chain is built from TRBV27 and TRBJ2-6; the D gene is possibly TRBD2 (5 bases). Germline CDR1 MNHEY, CDR2 SMNVEV (reference sequence). V was clipped by 9 bases and J by 0 bases, with 15 bases between them. The CDR3 covers 16 residues. The DNA for the CDR3 is TGTGCCAGTCGCGGGCTGGGATACTCTGGGGCCAACGTCCTGACTTTC. Translated, it gives CASRGLGYSGANVLTF.

This sequence joins TRBV9 and TRBJ2-1; the D gene could be TRBD1 or TRBD2 (6 bases each). Trimming left V 4 bases short and J 2 bases short, with 13 bases between. CDR3 length equals 15 residues. Germline V CDR1 and CDR2: SGDLS, YYNGEE. CDR3 sequence (DNA): TGTGCCAGCAGCCACCGGGGGCTGCCCTACAATGAGCAGTTCTTC. This translates into CASSHRGLPYNEQFF.

The V call is TRBV11-2, the J call TRBJ2-7; D tentatively reads TRBD1 or TRBD2 (5 bases each). The CDR3 extends over 14 amino acids. Trimming left V 5 bases short and J 5 bases short, with 16 bases between. Germline loops: CDR1 SGHAT, CDR2 FQNNGV. CDR3 in amino acids: CASSRDLWTDEQYF. The DNA for the CDR3 is TGTGCCAGCAGCAGGGACCTCTGGACCGACGAGCAGTACTTC. The entire variable domain, with the rest obtained from reference TRBV11-2 and TRBJ2-7, is as follows: EAGVAQSPRYKIIEKRQSVAFWCNPISGHATLYWYQQILGQGPKLLIQFQNNGVVDDSQLPKDRFSAERLKGVDSTLKIQPAKLEDSAVYLCASSRDLWTDEQYFGPGTRLTVT.

J is TRBJ2-2 and V is TRBV5-1, with TRBD2 identical over 11 bases. The CDR3 length is 17 residues. Per germline, CDR1 SGHRS and CDR2 YFSETQ. V gave up 4 bases and J gave up 0 bases; unmatched junction bases: 5. The CDR3 is CASSGVSGRANTGELFF. The CDR3 DNA is TGCGCCAGCAGCGGAGTTAGCGGGAGGGCGAACACCGGGGAGCTGTTTTTT.

V is TRBV30 and J is TRBJ1-2; D may be TRBD1 (6 bases). The ends were cut back, 3 bases at V and 2 bases at J, with 13 bases in the middle. The germline gives CDR1 GTSNPN, CDR2 SVGIG (reference sequence). The CDR3 is 14 amino acids. CDR3 amino acids: CAWSRGRANYGYTF. DNA for the CDR3: TGTGCCTGGAGCAGGGGCAGGGCCAACTATGGCTACACCTTC.

This chain joins TRBV19 and TRBJ1-2, with D uncertain. This CDR3 is 12 amino acids long. V was shortened by 4 bases and J by 4 bases, with 7 bases between the two germline ends. The V gene's germline CDR1 is LNHDA and CDR2 SQIVND (reference sequence). Here the CDR3 reads CASSKQSYGYTF. The CDR3 nucleotides read TGTGCCAGTAGTAAGCAGAGCTATGGCTACACCTTC.

CDR3 protein: CASSSQTGRTTDTQYF. As DNA, the CDR3 is TGCGCCAGCAGCTCACAGACAGGGAGGACCACAGATACGCAGTATTTT. The chain has TRBV5-1 and TRBJ2-3, with D maybe TRBD1 (7 bases). The V gene lost 3 bases and the J gene lost 2 bases, with 16 bases spanning the gap. Per the germline V gene, CDR1 is SGHRS and CDR2 is YFSETQ. This CDR3 has 16 residues.

This chain connects TRBV7-2 to TRBJ2-1; a weak D match, TRBD2 (6 bases). The ends were cut back, 8 bases at V and 0 bases at J, with 14 bases in the middle. The CDR3 is made up of 15 amino acids. CDR1 is SGHTA, CDR2 FQGNSA, per germline. CDR3 in DNA: TGTGCCAGCCGGGAGTTTGTGGGCTCCTACAATGAGCAGTTCTTC. Its translation: CASREFVGSYNEQFF.

This chain uses TRBV9 with TRBJ2-2, with 11 bases fitting TRBD2. The junction had 7 bases not matched to a gene; V was cut back by 7 bases and J by 2 bases. Germline assignment: CDR1 SGDLS and CDR2 YYNGEE. The CDR3 loop spans 16 amino acids. The CDR3 DNA follows: TGTGCCAGCTTCCACCTAGCGGGAGGCAACACCGGGGAGCTGTTTTTT. Amino acids: CASFHLAGGNTGELFF.

The rearrangement joins TRBV6-1 to TRBJ2-7; TRBD2 matches at 7 bases. Trimming at V came to 6 bases and at J to 5 bases, leaving 7 bases not matched to a gene. CDR1 is MNHNS, CDR2 SASEGT, per germline. The length of the CDR3 is 13 residues. For the CDR3, the DNA is TGTGCCAGCAGAACAAGCGGGACCCACGAGCAGTACTTC. Amino acids: CASRTSGTHEQYF.

This clone was counted a single time. The V call is TRBV27, the J call TRBJ1-1; D call uncertain. The germline V gene has CDR1 MNHEY and CDR2 SMNVEV (reference sequence). Trimming removed 0 bases from V and 10 bases from J, with 27 bases in between. This CDR3 has 18 amino acids. CDR3 loop: CASSLSILASGSRRAAFF. CDR3 bases: TGTGCCAGCAGTTTATCGATCCTCGCGTCGGGTTCCCGCCGCGCAGCTTTCTTT.

The J gene is TRBJ1-4, the V gene TRBV5-4; D possibly corresponds to TRBD1 (5 bases). The length of the CDR3 is 17 residues. Trimming shortened V by 4 bases and J by 5 bases, and 21 bases separated the two germline ends. Per germline, CDR1 SGHNT and CDR2 YYREEE (reference sequence). The CDR3 region is CASSRRTTGLGNEKLFF. Written as DNA, the CDR3 is TGTGCCAGCAGCCGGAGAACAACGGGACTGGGAAATGAAAAACTGTTTTTT.

The V and J genes are TRBV30 and TRBJ1-5, with no clear D. Germline CDR1 reads GTSNPN; CDR2 reads SVGIG (reference sequence). V was cut by 0 bases and J by 5 bases, with 8 bases left in between. The CDR3 runs 13 residues. CDR3 bases: TGTGCCTGGAGTGTACAACGGTATCAGCCCCAGCATTTT. Encoded protein: CAWSVQRYQPQHF.

The V gene is TRBV6-5, the J gene TRBJ2-3, with a weak D call TRBD2 (5 bases). V lost 6 bases and J lost 4, with 8 bases in between. This CDR3 is 12 amino acids long. Germline CDR1 and CDR2: MNHEY and SVGAGI. DNA of the CDR3: TGTGCCAGCAGCCGGAGGTCAGATACGCAGTATTTT. Protein: CASSRRSDTQYF.

The rearrangement links TRBV2 to TRBJ2-7, with unresolved D. In germline, CDR1 is SNHLY, CDR2 FYNNEI. The V and J ends lost 4 bases and 2 bases respectively, with 12 bases between them. CDR3 length equals 14 residues. The CDR3 region has the DNA TGTGCCAGCAGTGCCTCCTCTGGGCCCTACGAGCAGTACTTC. Translating it yields CASSASSGPYEQYF.

This chain joins TRBV5-4 and TRBJ1-2; tentatively, D is TRBD1 (5 bases). The CDR3 is 18 amino acids. Per germline, CDR1 SGHNT and CDR2 YYREEE (reference sequence). Between the trimmed V and J ends, which lost 0 bases and 2 bases, there was a span of 20 bases. DNA for the CDR3: TGTGCCAGCAGCTTGGGAGACAGAGCTATTATGACAAACTATGGCTACACCTTC. Its translation is CASSLGDRAIMTNYGYTF.

This rearrangement joins TRBV10-3 to TRBJ2-1, with 10 positions matching TRBD2. After removal of 6 bases from V and 8 bases from J, the junction contained 10 bases not matched to a gene. This CDR3 comprises 15 residues. The germline gives CDR1 ENHRY, CDR2 SYGVKD. The CDR3 nucleotides read TGTGCCATCAGGGATAAAGCGGGGGGGCTTGATGAGCAGTTCTTC. Translation gives CAIRDKAGGLDEQFF.

A single count supports this clone. The J gene is TRBJ2-5, the V gene TRBV4-1; 7 bases fit TRBD2. The CDR3 length is 17 residues. Germline loops: CDR1 MGHRA, CDR2 YSYEKL. The V and J ends lost 4 bases and 1 base, in that order; junction bases with no gene match: 12. Here the CDR3 DNA reads TGCGCCAGCAGCCGACAACTAGCGTTCGGTTTCCAAGAGACCCAGTACTTC. This encodes CASSRQLAFGFQETQYF.

The chain is built from TRBV25-1 and TRBJ2-3; unclear D gene. With 4 bases removed from V and 0 bases from J, the gap between germline ends came to 8 bases. Germline lookup yields CDR1 MGHDK and CDR2 SYGVNS. CDR3 length: 14 residues. The CDR3 region is CASSAERSTDTQYF. CDR3 DNA: TGTGCCAGCAGTGCGGAGCGAAGCACAGATACGCAGTATTTT.

This chain joins TRBV6-1 and TRBJ2-1; 7 positions match TRBD2. The CDR3 has 16 residues. Losses at the gene ends were 4 bases for V and 3 bases for J; bases not matched to a gene: 9. Germline V gene data show CDR1 as MNHNS and CDR2 as SASEGT. CDR3 nucleotides: TGTGCCAGCAGTGTCTTGTGGCGGGACTACTACAATGAGCAGTTCTTC. It specifies CASSVLWRDYYNEQFF.